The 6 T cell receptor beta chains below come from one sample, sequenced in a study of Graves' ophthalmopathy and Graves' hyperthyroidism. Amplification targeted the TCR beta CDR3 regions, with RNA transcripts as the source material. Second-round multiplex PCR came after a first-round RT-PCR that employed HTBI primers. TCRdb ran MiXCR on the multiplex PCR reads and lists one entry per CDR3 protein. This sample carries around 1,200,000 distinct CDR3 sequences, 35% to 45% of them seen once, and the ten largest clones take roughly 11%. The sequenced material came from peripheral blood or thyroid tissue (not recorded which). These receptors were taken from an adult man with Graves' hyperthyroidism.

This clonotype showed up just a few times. CDR3 loop: CSISRGHGQPQHF. The CDR3 DNA follows: TGCAGTATAAGCCGTGGGCATGGGCAGCCCCAGCATTTT. The chain carries TRBV20-1 and TRBJ1-5; D remains unclear. Trimming pared 8 bases from V and 7 bases from J, leaving 18 bases between. This CDR3 contains 13 residues. The germline V gene encodes CDR1 DFQATT and CDR2 SNEGSKA (reference sequence).

The CDR3 DNA follows: TGCAGTGCTAGAGGTGGACAATATAGCAATCAGCCCCAGCATTTT. Translated: CSARGGQYSNQPQHF. This chain joins TRBV20-1 and TRBJ1-5; D is possibly TRBD1 (5 bases). Germline V gene data show CDR1 as DFQATT and CDR2 as SNEGSKA (reference sequence). V lost 1 base and J 0 bases, leaving 10 bases between the germline ends. There are 15 residues in the CDR3.

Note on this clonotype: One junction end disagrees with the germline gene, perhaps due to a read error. The CDR3 coding sequence is TGTGCCAGCAGCTTTAACGAAGGTTCAACACGTTGGCACTTC. The encoded protein is CASSFNEGSTRWHF. The chain carries TRBV7-2 and TRBJ2-7; D gene unclear. There are 14 residues in the CDR3. Germline V CDR1 and CDR2: SGHTA, FQGNSA.

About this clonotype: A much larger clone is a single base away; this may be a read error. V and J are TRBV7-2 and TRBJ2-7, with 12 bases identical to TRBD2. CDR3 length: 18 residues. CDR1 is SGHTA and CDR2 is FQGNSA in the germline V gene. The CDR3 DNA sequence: TGTGTCAGCAGCCAAGGAGGGCTAGCGGGAGGGAGCTCCTACGAGCAGTACTTC. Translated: CVSSQGGLAGGSSYEQYF.

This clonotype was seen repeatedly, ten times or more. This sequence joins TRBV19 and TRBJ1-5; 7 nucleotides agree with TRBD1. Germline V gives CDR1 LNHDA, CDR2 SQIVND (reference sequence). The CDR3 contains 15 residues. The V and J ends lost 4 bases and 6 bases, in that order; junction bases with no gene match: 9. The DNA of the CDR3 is TGTGCCAGTAGTACGACAGGGAAATGGTTTCAGCCCCAGCATTTT. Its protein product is CASSTTGKWFQPQHF. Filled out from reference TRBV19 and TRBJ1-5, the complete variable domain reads DGGITQSPKYLFRKEGQNVTLSCEQNLNHDAMYWYRQDPGQGLRLIYYSQIVNDFQKGDIAEGYSVSREKKESFPLTVTSAQKNPTAFYLCASSTTGKWFQPQHFGDGTRLSIL.

The chain's CDR3 is CSVDRSGYTF. CDR3 nucleotide sequence: TGCAGCGTGGATAGGAGTGGCTACACCTTC. This chain uses TRBV29-1 with TRBJ1-2; D unresolved. The CDR3 loop spans 10 amino acids. Deletions cut 6 bases from V and 7 bases from J, with 9 bases between. Germline CDR1 SQVTM, CDR2 ANQGSEA.